This T cell receptor beta chain is drawn from a study of T cell repertoires in cytomegalovirus infection. In regard to this clonotype: Its cognate antigen is unknown.

Whole-study findings and limits: Frequencies of public TCR beta families were cumulated, and this identified carriers of CMV plus the relevant HLA. The ex vivo response showed dominance by HLA-C-restricted CMV-specific TCR beta clonotypes.

TCRdb called the reads again in MiXCR, with one record for every CDR3 protein. This repertoire shows fewer than 350,000 distinct CDR3 sequences, around a sixth found once; its top ten account for 12%. The sequence came from a human donor in good health (CMV status not recorded). Some clones in this sample may be carry-over from other donors' samples. Sequencing was carried out using PBMCs.

DNA of the CDR3: TGTGCCAGCAGTTTTACCGGACAGGGAGGTGCTGGGGCCAACGTCCTGACTTTC. Protein product: CASSFTGQGGAGANVLTF. The V gene is TRBV27, the J gene TRBJ2-6; 8 positions match TRBD1. Germline assignment: CDR1 MNHEY and CDR2 SMNVEV (reference sequence). The CDR3 is 18 amino acids. With V trimmed by 3 bases and J by 2 bases, 9 bases remained unmatched.